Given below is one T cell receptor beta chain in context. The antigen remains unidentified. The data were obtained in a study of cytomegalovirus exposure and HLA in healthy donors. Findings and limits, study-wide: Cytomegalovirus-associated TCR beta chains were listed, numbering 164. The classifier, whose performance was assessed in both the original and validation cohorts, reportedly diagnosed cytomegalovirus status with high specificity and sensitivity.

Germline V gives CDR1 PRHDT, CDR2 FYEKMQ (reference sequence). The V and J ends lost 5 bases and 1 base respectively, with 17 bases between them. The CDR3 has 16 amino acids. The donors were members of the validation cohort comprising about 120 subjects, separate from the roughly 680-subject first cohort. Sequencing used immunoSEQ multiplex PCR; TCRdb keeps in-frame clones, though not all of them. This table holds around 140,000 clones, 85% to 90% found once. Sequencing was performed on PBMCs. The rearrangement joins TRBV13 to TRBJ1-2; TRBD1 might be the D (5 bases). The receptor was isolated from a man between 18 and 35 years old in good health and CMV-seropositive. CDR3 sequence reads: CASSGRETVLNYGYTF. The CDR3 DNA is TGTGCCAGCAGCGGTCGGGAGACAGTCCTTAACTATGGCTACACCTTC. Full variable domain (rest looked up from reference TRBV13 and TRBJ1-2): AAGVIQSPRHLIKEKRETATLKCYPIPRHDTVYWYQQGPGQDPQFLISFYEKMQSDKGSIPDRFSAQQFSDYHSELNMSSLELGDSALYFCASSGRETVLNYGYTFGSGTRLTVV.